This entry concerns a single T cell receptor (beta chain). The data were obtained in a study of Graves' ophthalmopathy and Graves' hyperthyroidism. Scientists amplified the TCR beta CDR3 regions from RNA transcripts. The workflow started with a first-round RT-PCR run with HTBI primers and then moved on to a second-round multiplex PCR. TCRdb independently ran MiXCR on the multiplex PCR reads; one entry per CDR3 protein. The sample records 580,000 or so distinct CDR3 sequences, under 45% being singletons. The CDR3 runs 14 residues. Germline values: CDR1 KGHSH, CDR2 LQKENI. V dropped 6 bases and J dropped 2 bases, with 14 bases sitting between them.

The chain uses TRBV18 and TRBJ2-7, with a possible D match to TRBD2 (6 bases). Specimen: peripheral blood or thyroid tissue (not recorded which). This sequence was found in an adult man with Graves' hyperthyroidism. Here the CDR3 reads CASSGGPTAYEQYF. CDR3 DNA: TGTGCCAGCTCGGGGGGACCAACAGCCTACGAGCAGTACTTC.